The 28 T cell receptor beta chains reported below all come from one sample, sequenced in a study of response to subunit inactivated influenza vaccine. Using its own MiXCR run on the RT-PCR reads, TCRdb lists one record per CDR3 protein. Of 450,000 to 500,000 distinct CDR3 sequences in the sample, 10% to 11% were seen once. Sequenced material: PBMCs from blood, taken roughly 45 days after vaccination. The receptors stem from a man aged 50-60 years who received an inactivated influenza vaccine.

The table lists this clonotype with many counts. The chain combines TRBV20-1 with TRBJ2-3; D unclear. Germline V gene lookup returns CDR1 DFQATT and CDR2 SNEGSKA (reference sequence). The CDR3 totals 9 residues. CDR3 sequence: CSPTDTQYF. The CDR3 DNA is TGCAGCCCGACGGATACGCAGTATTTT.

This rearrangement joins TRBV7-7 to TRBJ2-7; D gene unclear. V was cut by 4 bases and J by 3 bases, with 16 bases left in between. Germline V gene data show CDR1 as SSHAT and CDR2 as FNYEAQ (reference sequence). The CDR3 runs to 15 residues. The CDR3 sequence is CASSSPQQGIYEQYF. The CDR3, as DNA: TGTGCCAGCAGCTCCCCCCAGCAAGGTATCTACGAGCAGTACTTC.

This clonotype was seen ten or more times. The V call is TRBV5-1, the J call TRBJ2-1, with D tentatively TRBD1 (6 bases). CDR3 length: 15 amino acids. The germline V and J ends were trimmed by 7 bases and 6 bases, with 20 bases remaining between them. Germline CDR1 and CDR2: SGHRS and YFSETQ. The CDR3, as DNA: TGCGCCAGCGCTGAGGGACAAGGGGGTATCAATGAGCAGTTCTTC. Protein sequence: CASAEGQGGINEQFF.

This clonotype came up a few times. The chain links TRBV20-1 to TRBJ2-2; 8 bases align to TRBD2. Germline CDR1 reads DFQATT; CDR2 reads SNEGSKA (reference sequence). The length of the CDR3 is 15 residues. The junction had 6 bases not matched to a gene; V was cut back by 0 bases and J by 6 bases. CDR3 in amino acids: CSARESGGVAGELFF. The CDR3 DNA sequence: TGCAGTGCTAGAGAATCGGGGGGGGTCGCCGGGGAGCTGTTTTTT.

The rearrangement uses TRBV25-1 and TRBJ2-2; tentatively, D is TRBD1 or TRBD2 (5 bases each). Germline V lookup: CDR1 MGHDK, CDR2 SYGVNS. The CDR3 length is 13 residues. Trimming shortened V by 6 bases and J by 7 bases, and 12 bases separated the two germline ends. The CDR3 DNA reads TGTGCCAGCAGCAGGGAGATAGGCGGGGAGCTGTTTTTT. This codes for CASSREIGGELFF.

This clonotype was detected ten times or more. This sequence joins TRBV7-2 and TRBJ2-1; 10 positions agree with TRBD2. The junction had 14 bases not matched to a gene; V was cut back by 5 bases and J by 7 bases. The CDR3 has 17 amino acids. Germline V CDR1 and CDR2: SGHTA, FQGNSA. CDR3 nucleotide sequence: TGTGCCAGCAGCGACCCCCCAGCGGGAGGGCCGAGGAATGAGCAGTTCTTC. It codes for CASSDPPAGGPRNEQFF.

The rearrangement uses TRBV28 and TRBJ1-1; D gene ambiguous. CDR3 length: 13 residues. The germline V gene has CDR1 MDHEN and CDR2 SYDVKM. V lost 4 bases, J lost 12 bases, and 18 bases lay in between. The CDR3 nucleotides are TGTGCCAGCAGTTCGCATGGACTTCATCCCTCTTTCTTT. Protein: CASSSHGLHPSFF.

This clonotype was counted at least ten times. The V and J genes are TRBV7-2 and TRBJ2-1; 9 positions match TRBD2. The V gene end was trimmed by 5 bases and the J gene end by 4 bases; junction bases not matched to a gene: 9. Germline-derived CDR1 and CDR2 are SGHTA and FQGNSA. The CDR3 loop spans 16 amino acids. This CDR3 reads CASSRLAGATYNEQFF. The CDR3 DNA sequence: TGTGCCAGCAGCCGCTTAGCGGGAGCAACATACAATGAGCAGTTCTTC.

This clonotype was recorded many times. The chain links TRBV6-1 to TRBJ2-7; the D is unclear. V was pared by 6 bases and J by 0 bases, with 12 bases between. There are 14 residues in the CDR3. The germline gives CDR1 MNHNS, CDR2 SASEGT. As DNA, the CDR3 is TGTGCCAGCAGCACCCAGGTTTACTCCTACGAGCAGTACTTC. Translation gives CASSTQVYSYEQYF.

In this sample, this clonotype turned up once. The chain carries TRBV5-1 and TRBJ1-6; 7 bases line up with TRBD1. Germline values: CDR1 SGHRS, CDR2 YFSETQ. Trimming removed 4 bases from V and 7 bases from J; junction bases left unmatched: 8. This CDR3 is 15 amino acids long. CDR3 coding DNA: TGCGCCAGCAGCCCGACAGGGTTGGAGAATTCACCCCTCCACTTT. It specifies CASSPTGLENSPLHF.

This clonotype was recorded a few times. The V and J genes are TRBV5-1 and TRBJ1-1; TRBD1 agrees at 10 bases. The CDR3 has 17 residues. V lost 8 bases to trimming and J lost 0 bases; unmatched junction nucleotides: 13. CDR1 SGHRS and CDR2 YFSETQ come from the germline V gene. The CDR3 bases are TGCGCCAGTACCACGACAGGGGGCAATGCGATGAACACTGAAGCTTTCTTT. Its protein product is CASTTTGGNAMNTEAFF.

This clonotype has a handful of counts. The chain couples TRBV7-9 to TRBJ1-5; D gene uncertain. Between the trimmed V and J ends, which lost 1 base and 11 bases, there was a span of 9 bases. The germline CDR1 and CDR2 sequences are SEHNR and FQNEAQ (reference sequence). CDR3 size: 12 residues. In nucleotides, the CDR3 is TGTGCCAGCAGCTTAGGTGGGGAGGCCCAGCATTTT. It yields the protein CASSLGGEAQHF. The whole variable domain, filled in from reference TRBV7-9 and TRBJ1-5, reads DTGVSQNPRHKITKRGQNVTFRCDPISEHNRLYWYRQTLGQGPEFLTYFQNEAQLEKSRLLSDRFSAERPKGSFSTLEIQRTEQGDSAMYLCASSLGGEAQHFGDGTRLSIL.

This clonotype was detected ten times or more. V and J are TRBV20-1 and TRBJ2-1, with TRBD2 matching 12 bases. The CDR3 length is 16 residues. CDR1 DFQATT and CDR2 SNEGSKA come from the germline V gene (reference sequence). With 1 base clipped from V and 6 bases from J, the junction kept 7 bases outside the gene matches. The CDR3 nucleotides are TGCAGTGCTAGAGGACTAGCGGGAGACAAATTCAATGAGCAGTTCTTC. The encoded protein is CSARGLAGDKFNEQFF.

Only a few counts were recorded for this clonotype. The V gene is TRBV20-1, the J gene TRBJ1-2, with 8 bases fitting TRBD1. The J segment lost 3 bases and the V segment lost 6 bases, leaving 9 bases of the junction unmatched. The length of the CDR3 is 14 residues. Germline V CDR1 and CDR2: DFQATT, SNEGSKA (reference sequence). The CDR3 DNA sequence: TGCAGTGCAAATAGTTACAGGGGGTACTATGGCTACACCTTC. This encodes CSANSYRGYYGYTF.

The chain couples TRBV3-1 to TRBJ2-5; 12 bases map to TRBD2. This CDR3 comprises 19 residues. Germline loops: CDR1 LGHDT, CDR2 YNNKEL (reference sequence). With 3 bases clipped from V and 4 bases from J, the junction kept 15 bases outside the gene matches. The CDR3 DNA is TGTGCCAGCAGCCAGCAGGGACTAGCGGGTCGGACTAGGGGAGAGACCCAGTACTTC. Protein sequence: CASSQQGLAGRTRGETQYF.

CDR3 in DNA: TGTGCCAGCAGTTACTCGGCAGGGGATGAGACCCAGTACTTC. This encodes CASSYSAGDETQYF. The rearrangement links TRBV6-5 to TRBJ2-5; D perhaps matches TRBD1 (6 bases). This CDR3 comprises 14 residues. Trimming left V 0 bases short and J 5 bases short, with 10 bases between. Germline V CDR1 and CDR2: MNHEY, SVGAGI.

This clonotype was found a few times. The J gene is TRBJ1-1, the V gene TRBV6-1, with 9 bases lining up with TRBD1. Germline V gene lookup returns CDR1 MNHNS and CDR2 SASEGT. The V gene end was trimmed by 5 bases and the J gene end by 5 bases; junction bases not matched to a gene: 6. This CDR3 region has 14 residues. This CDR3 is CASSRQGTGTEAFF. The CDR3 DNA follows: TGTGCCAGCAGTCGACAGGGGACAGGGACTGAAGCTTTCTTT.

This clonotype appeared a few times. V and J are TRBV5-5 and TRBJ1-6, with D perhaps TRBD1 (6 bases). The V and J ends lost 4 bases and 3 bases respectively, with 17 bases between them. Germline V gives CDR1 SGHKS, CDR2 YYEKEE (reference sequence). The CDR3 contains 17 residues. Written as DNA, the CDR3 is TGTGCCAGCAGCGGGGGCGAGGGACGAATCTATAATTCACCCCTCCACTTT. Residues: CASSGGEGRIYNSPLHF.

The J gene is TRBJ2-3, the V gene TRBV9; D may be TRBD1 (6 bases). The CDR3 loop spans 13 amino acids. Trimming left V 2 bases short and J 4 bases short, with 8 bases between. Germline V gives CDR1 SGDLS, CDR2 YYNGEE. Here the CDR3 DNA reads TGTGCCAGCAGCGTCCGACAGGCAGATACGCAGTATTTT. This sequence encodes CASSVRQADTQYF.

The chain joins TRBV28 to TRBJ2-7; D may correspond to TRBD1 or TRBD2 (5 bases each). The CDR3 runs 16 residues. Germline loops: CDR1 MDHEN, CDR2 SYDVKM. The V gene lost 8 bases and the J gene lost 5 bases, with 25 bases spanning the gap. CDR3 nucleotide sequence: TGTGCCAGCGCCTCCCGGTGGGGCGGGTCGGAGAACGAGCAGTACTTC. This translates into CASASRWGGSENEQYF. The whole variable domain, filled in from reference TRBV28 and TRBJ2-7, reads DVKVTQSSRYLVKRTGEKVFLECVQDMDHENMFWYRQDPGLGLRLIYFSYDVKMKEKGDIPEGYSVSREKKERFSLILESASTNQTSMYLCASASRWGGSENEQYFGPGTRLTVT.

The genes are TRBV20-1 and TRBJ2-3, with 8 bases matching TRBD2. This CDR3 region has 15 residues. Germline CDR1 is DFQATT and CDR2 is SNEGSKA (reference sequence). The trim removed 2 bases at V and 8 bases at J, leaving 12 bases unmatched. The CDR3 protein is CSARLTGRDSATQYF. In DNA form, the CDR3 reads TGCAGTGCTAGACTAACCGGGAGGGACTCAGCTACGCAGTATTTT.

The gene calls are TRBV20-1 and TRBJ2-1; 9 bases map to TRBD2. CDR3 length equals 15 residues. Germline-derived CDR1 and CDR2 are DFQATT and SNEGSKA (reference sequence). The CDR3 DNA sequence: TGCAGCTCCTCCAGTAGCGGGAGTAGTGTCAATGAGCAGTTCTTC. Protein product: CSSSSSGSSVNEQFF.

The genes are TRBV12-3 or TRBV12-4 and TRBJ2-3, with D perhaps TRBD1 or TRBD2 (5 bases each). Deletions cut 3 bases from V and 2 bases from J, with 9 bases between. The CDR3 consists of 14 residues. CDR3 sequence (DNA): TGTGCCAGCAGTTTCTGGGGGAACACAGATACGCAGTATTTT. Protein product: CASSFWGNTDTQYF.

DNA for the CDR3: TGTGCCAGCAGAAACTTTGATCAGCCCCAGCATTTT. It specifies CASRNFDQPQHF. The rearrangement joins TRBV12-3 or TRBV12-4 to TRBJ1-5; D remains unclear. V lost 6 bases and J lost 5, with 8 bases in between. The CDR3 extends over 12 amino acids.

The genes are TRBV20-1 and TRBJ1-5, with D perhaps matching TRBD1 (6 bases). The CDR3 has 14 amino acids. Germline V gives CDR1 DFQATT, CDR2 SNEGSKA (reference sequence). V gave up 0 bases and J gave up 6 bases, with 12 bases separating them. The CDR3 sequence: CSARDGRGSQPQHF. Here the CDR3 DNA reads TGCAGTGCTAGAGATGGCAGGGGCAGTCAGCCCCAGCATTTT.

This clonotype has ten or more counts. The chain links TRBV5-1 to TRBJ2-7, with D possibly matching TRBD2 (7 bases). CDR1 SGHRS and CDR2 YFSETQ come from the germline V gene. This CDR3 has 13 residues. Trimming shortened V by 4 bases and J by 3 bases, and 11 bases separated the two germline ends. CDR3 sequence reads: CASSGRGNYEQYF. In DNA, the CDR3 is TGCGCCAGCAGCGGGAGGGGGAACTACGAGCAGTACTTC.

Remarks on this clonotype: An end of the junction does not agree with germline; a read error may underlie this. This chain joins TRBV4-2 and TRBJ2-3; TRBD1 is a possible D gene (5 bases). The CDR3 is 15 residues long. Per germline, CDR1 LGHNA and CDR2 YNFKEQ. The CDR3: CASSQASLSTGTQYF. DNA of the CDR3: TGTGCCAGCAGCCAGGCTAGTCTAAGCACAGGTACGCAGTATTTT.

The chain joins TRBV6-5 to TRBJ2-7; TRBD1 agrees at 10 bases. Germline values: CDR1 MNHEY, CDR2 SVGAGI. The CDR3 spans 14 residues. After removal of 4 bases from V and 6 bases from J, the junction contained 6 bases not matched to a gene. CDR3 sequence (DNA): TGTGCCAGCAGTTCCCCGGGACAGGGGTTCGAGCAGTACTTC. Translating it yields CASSSPGQGFEQYF.